This TCR beta chain was identified in a study of blood T cells in healthy people across ages. The study, taken as a whole, reports: Among long-lived donors, naive CD4+ cells were more numerous and diversity higher than in aged donors. As naive T cell percentage varied, TCR beta diversity correlated strongly with it. Researchers deemed the diversity estimates from one million T cells underestimates.

A second 7 to 11 cycle PCR used barcoded and J-beta primers. Using its own MiXCR run on the 5' RACE reads, TCRdb lists one record per CDR3 protein. The sample lists about 1 million distinct CDR3 sequences; 40% to 50% were seen once. About this clonotype: What it binds is unknown.

Germline V gene lookup returns CDR1 SEHNR and CDR2 FQNEAQ (reference sequence). The CDR3 totals 13 residues. V was shortened by 5 bases and J by 7 bases, with 14 bases between the two germline ends. Each donor's blood draw was around 9.1 milliliters of peripheral blood. This TCR was sampled from a woman aged 55-69 years in good health. The sample comprised blood. The chain links TRBV7-9 to TRBJ1-2; D unclear. The DNA for the CDR3 is TGTGCCAGCAGCCTAACCGGGCCCAGTGGCTACACCTTC. Translated: CASSLTGPSGYTF.